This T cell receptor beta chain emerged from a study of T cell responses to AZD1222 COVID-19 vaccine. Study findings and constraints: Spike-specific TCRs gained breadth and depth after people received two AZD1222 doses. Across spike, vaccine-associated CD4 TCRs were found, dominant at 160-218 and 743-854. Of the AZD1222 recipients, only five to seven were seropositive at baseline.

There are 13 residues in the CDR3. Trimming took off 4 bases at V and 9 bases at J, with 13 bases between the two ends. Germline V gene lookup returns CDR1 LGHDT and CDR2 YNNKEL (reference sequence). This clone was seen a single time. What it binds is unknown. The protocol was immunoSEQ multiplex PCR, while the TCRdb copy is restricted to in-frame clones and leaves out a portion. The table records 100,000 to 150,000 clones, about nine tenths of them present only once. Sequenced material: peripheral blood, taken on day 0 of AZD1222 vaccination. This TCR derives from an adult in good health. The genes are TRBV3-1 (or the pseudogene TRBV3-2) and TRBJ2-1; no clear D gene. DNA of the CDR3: TGTGCCAGCAGCCTTTACCCGTCAAGTGAGCAGTTCTTC. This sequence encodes CASSLYPSSEQFF.